The next 20 T cell receptor beta chains were all read from a single sample in a study of CD8 T cells in Susac syndrome. RNA was extracted with the RNeasy kit, and a quantity of roughly 0.5 to 1 ug was reverse transcribed using random hexamers. TCRdb re-called the immunoSEQ multiplex PCR reads through MiXCR, storing one row per CDR3 protein. The sample yields 180,000 or so distinct CDR3 sequences, roughly 96% seen once. Sequencing was carried out using CD4+ T cells from PBMCs. These receptors were obtained from a human donor with multiple sclerosis.

The chain links TRBV7-2 to TRBJ2-5, with 13 bases that match TRBD2. The CDR3 runs 16 residues. V dropped 3 bases and J dropped 4; count of bases not matched to a gene: 5. The germline V gene encodes CDR1 SGHTA and CDR2 FQGNSA. The CDR3 coding sequence is TGTGCCAGCAGCTTGGGGGGACTAGCGGGAAGAGAGACCCAGTACTTC. Its translation: CASSLGGLAGRETQYF.

The chain is built from TRBV5-1 and TRBJ2-5, with D perhaps assigned TRBD1 or TRBD2 (6 bases each). This CDR3 has 15 residues. CDR1 is SGHRS and CDR2 is YFSETQ in the germline V gene. With 7 bases removed from V and 4 bases from J, the gap between germline ends came to 20 bases. CDR3 bases: TGCGCCAGCCTAACGGGGGCTAGCCTGCGAGAGACCCAGTACTTC. Amino acids: CASLTGASLRETQYF.

The chain links TRBV7-2 to TRBJ2-5; D is unclear. CDR3 length: 13 amino acids. Trimming took off 0 bases at V and 5 bases at J, with 7 bases between the two ends. CDR1 and CDR2 from the germline V gene are SGHTA and FQGNSA. CDR3: CASSLARTETQYF. CDR3 sequence (DNA): TGTGCCAGCAGCTTAGCCCGGACCGAGACCCAGTACTTC.

The chain uses TRBV27 and TRBJ2-5; 7 bases match TRBD1. V lost 6 bases to trimming and J lost 5 bases; unmatched junction nucleotides: 6. This CDR3 is built from 13 residues. Germline-derived CDR1 and CDR2 are MNHEY and SMNVEV (reference sequence). The CDR3 coding sequence is TGTGCCAGCAGCCAAAGGGGGCCGGAGACCCAGTACTTC. Translating gives CASSQRGPETQYF.

The chain recombines TRBV7-9 with TRBJ2-7, with D possibly being TRBD1 (7 bases). V was shortened by 5 bases and J by 0 bases, with 14 bases between the two germline ends. Germline V CDR1 and CDR2: SEHNR, FQNEAQ (reference sequence). This CDR3 region has 15 residues. The DNA for the CDR3 is TGTGCCAGCAGCCGCGCGGGACAGTTCTCCTACGAGCAGTACTTC. The encoded protein is CASSRAGQFSYEQYF.

This chain joins TRBV2 and TRBJ2-7; TRBD2 is a possible D gene (6 bases). V was trimmed by 5 bases and J by 4 bases, leaving 15 bases between them. Germline assignment: CDR1 SNHLY and CDR2 FYNNEI. The CDR3 has 14 amino acids. The chain's CDR3 is CASSPELALYEQYF. In nucleotides, the CDR3 is TGTGCCAGCAGTCCGGAACTAGCTCTTTACGAGCAGTACTTC.

The CDR3 nucleotides are TGTGCCACCAGTGACCCTAGGACTGCTCCGGAGACCCAGTACTTC. Amino acid sequence: CATSDPRTAPETQYF. The chain combines TRBV24-1 with TRBJ2-5, with D perhaps matching TRBD2 (5 bases). This CDR3 has 15 residues. Germline-derived CDR1 and CDR2 are KGHDR and SFDVKD. V lost 4 bases and J 5 bases, leaving 16 bases between the germline ends.

V gene TRBV4-1 combines with J gene TRBJ2-7; 9 bases line up with TRBD1. CDR3 length: 14 residues. V lost 5 bases and J lost 3; bases outside the gene matches: 5. CDR1 and CDR2 from the germline V gene are MGHRA and YSYEKL. The CDR3 here is CASSGGQGNYEQYF. In DNA form, the CDR3 reads TGCGCCAGCAGCGGGGGACAGGGCAACTACGAGCAGTACTTC.

The V gene is TRBV9, the J gene TRBJ2-4; D unresolved. This CDR3 region has 16 residues. Trimming took 4 bases from V and 1 from J, leaving 15 bases between them. The V gene's germline CDR1 is SGDLS and CDR2 YYNGEE. Written as DNA, the CDR3 is TGTGCCAGCAGCCCCCGACTTCCTGGGGCCAAAAACATTCAGTACTTC. Its translation: CASSPRLPGAKNIQYF.

The chain employs TRBV15 and TRBJ2-5; 9 nucleotides match TRBD1. CDR3 length: 15 amino acids. Germline-derived CDR1 and CDR2 are LNHNV and YYDKDF (reference sequence). The J segment lost 5 bases and the V segment lost 1 base, leaving 5 bases of the junction unmatched. The CDR3 region has the DNA TGTGCCACCAGCAGAGCCGGGACAGGGAAGGAGACCCAGTACTTC. It encodes CATSRAGTGKETQYF.

This rearrangement joins TRBV18 to TRBJ2-1, with 9 nucleotides matching TRBD2. The junction had 3 bases not matched to a gene; V was cut back by 4 bases and J by 5 bases. The germline CDR1 and CDR2 sequences are KGHSH and LQKENI. The CDR3 contains 14 residues. CDR3 bases: TGTGCCAGCTCACTGTCTAGCGGGGACAATGAGCAGTTCTTC. Amino acids: CASSLSSGDNEQFF.

DNA of the CDR3: TGCGCCAGCAGTCGAGCATACCAGAACTACGAGCAGTACTTC. Translating gives CASSRAYQNYEQYF. The J gene is TRBJ2-7, the V gene TRBV5-1, with D unclear. The CDR3 is made up of 14 amino acids. The V end was cut by 5 bases, the J end by 3 bases, with 15 bases between. Germline CDR1 and CDR2: SGHRS and YFSETQ.

CDR3 sequence reads: CASSQEVFPVHNEQFF. Written as DNA, the CDR3 is TGTGCCAGCAGCCAAGAGGTCTTCCCTGTTCACAATGAGCAGTTCTTC. The chain employs TRBV14 and TRBJ2-1; no definite D call. Per germline, CDR1 SGHDN and CDR2 FVKESK. V was clipped by 0 bases and J by 5 bases, with 14 bases between them. The CDR3 contains 16 residues.

This chain uses TRBV19 with TRBJ2-4; no clear D gene. The V end lost 2 bases, the J end lost 7 bases, and 6 bases lay between the germline ends. Germline V gene lookup returns CDR1 LNHDA and CDR2 SQIVND (reference sequence). The CDR3 has 12 amino acids. The CDR3 sequence: CASSIFDNIQYF. The CDR3 DNA follows: TGTGCCAGTAGTATATTCGATAACATTCAGTACTTC.

This chain uses TRBV9 with TRBJ2-6, with 12 nucleotides matching TRBD1. CDR3 length: 17 amino acids. Trimming cost V 3 bases and J 2 bases; bases outside gene matches: 3. Germline V CDR1 and CDR2: SGDLS, YYNGEE. CDR3 nucleotide sequence: TGTGCCAGCAGCGCGGGACAGGGGGCCCCTGGGGCCAACGTCCTGACTTTC. As protein: CASSAGQGAPGANVLTF.

The V gene is TRBV5-6, the J gene TRBJ2-3; no clear D. CDR1 and CDR2 from the germline V gene are SGHDT and YYEEEE. Trimming took 1 base from V and 3 from J, leaving 6 bases between them. This CDR3 region has 13 residues. CDR3: CASSLPHTDTQYF. As DNA, the CDR3 is TGTGCCAGCAGCTTGCCCCATACAGATACGCAGTATTTT. Looking up the rest from reference TRBV5-6 and TRBJ2-3 gives the full variable domain: DAGVTQSPTHLIKTRGQQVTLRCSPKSGHDTVSWYQQALGQGPQFIFQYYEEEERQRGNFPDRFSGHQFPNYSSELNVNALLLGDSALYLCASSLPHTDTQYFGPGTRLTVL.

The count of this clonotype is one. The V gene is TRBV30, the J gene TRBJ2-6; D is ambiguous. Germline CDR1 GTSNPN, CDR2 SVGIG (reference sequence). CDR3 size: 15 residues. Trimming shortened V by 8 bases and J by 1 base, and 15 bases separated the two germline ends. DNA of the CDR3: TGTGCCGGTCGGGCCTCCTCGTCTGGGGCCAACGTCCTGACTTTC. This gives the protein CAGRASSSGANVLTF.

This clonotype has just one count. This sequence joins TRBV29-1 and TRBJ1-1; D possibly corresponds to TRBD1 (6 bases). V dropped 2 bases and J dropped 0 bases, with 16 bases sitting between them. The CDR3 loop spans 16 amino acids. Germline CDR1 and CDR2: SQVTM and ANQGSEA. CDR3 region: CSVERRGGYMNTEAFF. The CDR3, as DNA: TGCAGCGTTGAAAGGAGGGGGGGGTATATGAACACTGAAGCTTTCTTT.

This rearrangement joins TRBV29-1 to TRBJ2-7, with D unclear. This CDR3 is 11 amino acids long. Trimming shortened V by 5 bases and J by 7 bases, and 12 bases separated the two germline ends. Per the germline V gene, CDR1 is SQVTM and CDR2 is ANQGSEA. Here the CDR3 DNA reads TGCAGCGTTTTGGGCACTGGAGAGCAGTACTTC. Translated: CSVLGTGEQYF.

The chain employs TRBV7-9 and TRBJ2-2; weak D call: TRBD2 (5 bases). The CDR3 contains 16 residues. In germline, CDR1 is SEHNR, CDR2 FQNEAQ (reference sequence). V lost 4 bases to trimming and J lost 2 bases, with 14 bases between them. The chain's CDR3 is CASSSGTVANTGELFF. The CDR3 DNA follows: TGTGCCAGCAGCTCGGGAACCGTAGCAAACACCGGGGAGCTGTTTTTT.